This T cell receptor beta chain was recovered during a study of beta chain features in type 1 diabetes. Sequenced material consisted of expressed TCRB transcripts (all of the isolated RNA was reverse transcribed). Some clones are missing from TCRdb's copy, which holds only in-frame ones; the method was immunoSEQ multiplex PCR. This table has 150,000 or so clones, 7% to 10% appearing once. The CDR3 length is 14 residues. J gave up 7 bases and V 3 bases, and 8 bases lay outside the gene matches. The germline CDR1 and CDR2 sequences are LGHNT and FRNRAP. The V and J genes are TRBV12-5 and TRBJ1-2; TRBD1 aligns across 7 bases. Sequencing input: central memory CD4+ T cells from blood. This TCR derives from a woman under 30 in good health. The CDR3 sequence is CASGLGQVNGGYTF. DNA of the CDR3: TGTGCTAGTGGTTTAGGACAGGTCAATGGTGGCTACACCTTC.